This paragraph reports one T cell receptor beta chain. The antigen remains undetermined. In germline, CDR1 is PRHDT, CDR2 FYEKMQ (reference sequence). V gave up 5 bases and J gave up 5 bases, with 18 bases separating them. CDR3 length: 15 residues. The data are from a study of beta chain features in type 1 diabetes. For the study at large: Examined across all samples were approximately 99 million sorted cells.

Based on CD45RO/CCR7/CD25/CD127/CD95/CD27, CD4+ regulatory, stem cell-like memory, naive and central memory cells were sorted. Study findings and constraints: For patients, the naive, central memory and Treg TCRB repertoires appeared more alike than for healthy donors. Patients with Type 1 diabetes showed moderately but significantly shorter TCRB CDR3s in all four CD4+ subsets. Any role of HLA type in TCRB rearrangement remained unresolved here.

The authors reverse transcribed all of the isolated RNA, so sequencing captured expressed TCRB transcripts. Repertoires were generated with immunoSEQ multiplex PCR, while TCRdb's copy carries only in-frame clones and drops some. The sample contains 640,000 or so clones, roughly 12% of which appear only once. Material: naive CD4+ T cells from blood. The clonotype originates from a man in his late teens or twenties with type 1 diabetes. V is TRBV13 and J is TRBJ1-2, with a tentative D call TRBD1 (6 bases). The CDR3 DNA reads TGTGCCAGCAGCCCTCGGACAGTCTCGGAATATGGCTACACCTTC. Translated: CASSPRTVSEYGYTF. Full variable domain (remainder filled in from reference TRBV13 and TRBJ1-2): AAGVIQSPRHLIKEKRETATLKCYPIPRHDTVYWYQQGPGQDPQFLISFYEKMQSDKGSIPDRFSAQQFSDYHSELNMSSLELGDSALYFCASSPRTVSEYGYTFGSGTRLTVV.